This TCR beta chain appears in the sequencing data of a study of blood T cell repertoires in COVID-19. About the research overall: PBMCs, B-cell-depleted T cells, or T cells provided the cDNA or gDNA that made up the material.

Those who participated ranged in age from about 18 to 89 years and resided in 24 US areas. Cohort 3 recovered donors had two negative PCRs, clearance, or symptom resolution. This clone occurred many times. V was pared by 4 bases and J by 3 bases, with 5 bases of the junction left unmatched. This CDR3 region has 14 residues. Germline CDR1 and CDR2: SGHRS and YFSETQ. Per the authors' pipeline: Counts of nucleated cells, estimated from reference gene primer amplification, were obtained. Method: immunoSEQ multiplex PCR; TCRdb's copy keeps in-frame clones and lacks some. V and J calls and clone size come straight from that table; D and trimming were deduced from the DNA. The sample includes 200,000 or so clones, about 84% seen only once; the top ten take around 1.8%.

The chain joins TRBV5-1 to TRBJ1-1, with TRBD1 identical over 8 bases. This sequence originates from a man in his sixties who had recovered from COVID-19. What was sequenced was PBMCs or T cells enriched from blood (not recorded which). DNA for the CDR3: TGCGCCAGCAGCAGACAGGGGTCCGACACTGAAGCTTTCTTT. Its protein product is CASSRQGSDTEAFF.